Below, 6 T cell receptor beta chains from the same sample are listed, as sequenced in a study of T cell responses to AZD1222 COVID-19 vaccine. Sequencing was performed with immunoSEQ multiplex PCR; in TCRdb, only in-frame clones are kept and a portion is missing. The data contain more than 100,000 clones, approximately 88% of them singletons. This specimen consisted of peripheral blood, obtained on day 0 of AZD1222 vaccination. The receptors were gathered from an adult in good health.

The rearrangement uses TRBV6-2 or TRBV6-3 and TRBJ2-6; D may be TRBD1 (5 bases). Trimming left V 7 bases short and J 4 bases short, with 17 bases between. The CDR3 has 16 amino acids. Germline V gene data show CDR1 as MNHEY and CDR2 as SVGEGT. CDR3 nucleotide sequence: TGTGCCAGCACCCCCCAGGGATTTCCCGGGGCCAACGTCCTGACTTTC. This translates into CASTPQGFPGANVLTF.

The rearrangement joins TRBV6-5 to TRBJ2-3, with 7 bases fitting TRBD2. CDR1 and CDR2 from the germline V gene are MNHEY and SVGAGI. J was trimmed by 1 base and V by 11 bases; bases with no gene match: 9. This CDR3 contains 14 residues. The CDR3 sequence is CAAGLGGGTDTQYF. CDR3 DNA sequence: TGTGCCGCGGGTTTGGGGGGGGGCACAGATACGCAGTATTTT.

The chain joins TRBV28 to TRBJ2-7; TRBD1 aligns across 10 bases. This CDR3 contains 13 residues. Germline-derived CDR1 and CDR2 are MDHEN and SYDVKM. V was pared by 9 bases and J by 4 bases, with 6 bases of the junction left unmatched. The CDR3 loop is CASEGTGVYEQYF. The CDR3 DNA is TGTGCCAGTGAAGGGACAGGGGTATACGAGCAGTACTTC.

CDR3: CASSHRDGVNYGYTF. The CDR3 nucleotides read TGTGCCAGCAGCCACCGAGACGGAGTAAACTATGGCTACACCTTC. The chain couples TRBV16 to TRBJ1-2; D unclear. Trimming took off 3 bases at V and 2 bases at J, with 13 bases between the two ends. This CDR3 has 15 amino acids. Germline assignment: CDR1 KGHSY and CDR2 FQNENV.

The chain combines TRBV12-3 or TRBV12-4 with TRBJ1-1; D not certain. The CDR3 contains 12 residues. The ends were cut back, 2 bases at V and 6 bases at J, with 7 bases in the middle. The CDR3 region is CASSLHSSEAFF. DNA of the CDR3: TGTGCCAGCAGTTTACATTCCTCTGAAGCTTTCTTT.

The V gene is TRBV28, the J gene TRBJ2-7; the D gene is possibly TRBD1 (5 bases). CDR3 length: 13 residues. Per germline, CDR1 MDHEN and CDR2 SYDVKM. The V gene lost 3 bases and the J gene lost 2 bases, with 8 bases spanning the gap. Written as DNA, the CDR3 is TGTGCCAGCAGTTTCGGACATCCCTACGAGCAGTACTTC. It codes for CASSFGHPYEQYF.